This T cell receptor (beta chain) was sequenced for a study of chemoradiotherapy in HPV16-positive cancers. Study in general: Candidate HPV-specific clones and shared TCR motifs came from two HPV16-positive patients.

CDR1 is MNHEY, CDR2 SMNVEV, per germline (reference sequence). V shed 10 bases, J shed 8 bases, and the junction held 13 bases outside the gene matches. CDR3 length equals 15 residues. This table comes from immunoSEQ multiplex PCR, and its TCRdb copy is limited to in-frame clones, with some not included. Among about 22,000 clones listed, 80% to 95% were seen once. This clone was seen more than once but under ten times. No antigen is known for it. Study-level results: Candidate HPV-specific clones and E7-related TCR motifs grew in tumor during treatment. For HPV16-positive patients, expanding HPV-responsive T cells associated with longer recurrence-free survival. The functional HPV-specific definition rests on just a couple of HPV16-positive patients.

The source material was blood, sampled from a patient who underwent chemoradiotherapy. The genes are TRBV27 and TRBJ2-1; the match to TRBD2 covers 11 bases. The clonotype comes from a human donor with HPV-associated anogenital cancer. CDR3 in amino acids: CATTPEASGGYEQFF. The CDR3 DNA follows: TGTGCCACCACCCCAGAGGCTAGCGGGGGGTATGAGCAGTTCTTC.